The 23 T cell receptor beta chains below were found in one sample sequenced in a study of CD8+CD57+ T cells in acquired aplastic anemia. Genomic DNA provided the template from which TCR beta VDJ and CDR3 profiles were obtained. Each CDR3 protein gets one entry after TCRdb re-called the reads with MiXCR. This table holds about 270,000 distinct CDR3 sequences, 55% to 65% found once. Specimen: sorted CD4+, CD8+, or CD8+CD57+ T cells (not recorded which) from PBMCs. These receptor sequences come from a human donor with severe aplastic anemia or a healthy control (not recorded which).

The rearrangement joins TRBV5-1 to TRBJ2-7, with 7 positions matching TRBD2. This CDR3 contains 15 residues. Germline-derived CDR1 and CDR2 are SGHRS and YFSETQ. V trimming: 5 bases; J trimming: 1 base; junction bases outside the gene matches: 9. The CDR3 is CASRRLSGSSYEQYF. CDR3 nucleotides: TGCGCCAGCAGGAGGCTTAGCGGGTCATCCTACGAGCAGTACTTC.

The DNA of the CDR3 is TGTGCCAGCAAGGGACAGGGGTCCCCACCAAATGAAAAACTGTTTTTT. This codes for CASKGQGSPPNEKLFF. The V call is TRBV2, the J call TRBJ1-4, with 10 bases identical to TRBD1. The length of the CDR3 is 16 residues. The trim removed 7 bases at V and 5 bases at J, leaving 10 bases unmatched. Per the germline V gene, CDR1 is SNHLY and CDR2 is FYNNEI.

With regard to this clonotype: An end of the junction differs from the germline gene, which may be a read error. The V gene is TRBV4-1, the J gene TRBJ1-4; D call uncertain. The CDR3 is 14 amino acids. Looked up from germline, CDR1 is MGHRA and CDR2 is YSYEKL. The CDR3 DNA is TGCGCCAGCAGCCAAGATGAGTTGGGCGCACTCCTTCATTTT. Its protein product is CASSQDELGALLHF.

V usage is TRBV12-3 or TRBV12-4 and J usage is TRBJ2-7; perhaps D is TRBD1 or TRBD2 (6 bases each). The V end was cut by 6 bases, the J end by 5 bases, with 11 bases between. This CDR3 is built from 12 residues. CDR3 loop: CASSKGGNEQYF. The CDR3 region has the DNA TGTGCCAGCAGCAAGGGGGGCAACGAGCAGTACTTC.

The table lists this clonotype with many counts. CDR3 DNA sequence: TGCGCCAGCAGCCAGGCCGTTCGGGGCTCGGAGACCCAGTACTTC. It translates to CASSQAVRGSETQYF. The rearrangement joins TRBV4-3 to TRBJ2-5; D may match TRBD1 or TRBD2 (5 bases each). This CDR3 comprises 15 residues. Per germline, CDR1 LGHNA and CDR2 YSLEER. The germline V and J ends were trimmed by 3 bases and 5 bases, with 16 bases remaining between them.

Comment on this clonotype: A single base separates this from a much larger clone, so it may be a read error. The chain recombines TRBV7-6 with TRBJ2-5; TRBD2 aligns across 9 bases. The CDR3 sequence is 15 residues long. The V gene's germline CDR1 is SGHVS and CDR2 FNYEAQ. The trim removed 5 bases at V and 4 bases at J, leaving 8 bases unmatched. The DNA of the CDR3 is TGTGCCAGCAGCCAAGTAGCGGGGGAAGGAGAGACCCAGTACTTC. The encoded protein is CASSQVAGEGETQYF.

The CDR3 loop reads CASSWKDRVSEQYF. As DNA, the CDR3 is TGTGCCAGTAGCTGGAAGGACAGGGTGAGCGAGCAGTACTTC. The chain links TRBV19 to TRBJ2-7, with 8 bases lining up with TRBD1. Looked up from germline, CDR1 is LNHDA and CDR2 is SQIVND (reference sequence). The junction had 10 bases not matched to a gene; V was cut back by 6 bases and J by 6 bases. The CDR3 extends over 14 amino acids. Full variable domain (outside the CDR3, taken from reference TRBV19 and TRBJ2-7): DGGITQSPKYLFRKEGQNVTLSCEQNLNHDAMYWYRQDPGQGLRLIYYSQIVNDFQKGDIAEGYSVSREKKESFPLTVTSAQKNPTAFYLCASSWKDRVSEQYFGPGTRLTVT.

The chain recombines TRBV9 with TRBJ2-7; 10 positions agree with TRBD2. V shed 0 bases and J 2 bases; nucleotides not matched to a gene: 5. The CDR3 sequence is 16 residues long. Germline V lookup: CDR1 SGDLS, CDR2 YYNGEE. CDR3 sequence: CASSVGERGGPYEQYF. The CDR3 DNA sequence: TGTGCCAGCAGCGTAGGGGAGCGGGGGGGCCCCTACGAGCAGTACTTC.

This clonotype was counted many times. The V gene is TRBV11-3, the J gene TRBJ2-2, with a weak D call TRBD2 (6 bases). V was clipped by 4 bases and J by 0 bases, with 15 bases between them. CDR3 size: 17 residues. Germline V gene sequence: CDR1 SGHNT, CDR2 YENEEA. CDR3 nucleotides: TGTGCCAGCAGCTCAGGGAGGACGTTTGCGAACACCGGGGAGCTGTTTTTT. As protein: CASSSGRTFANTGELFF.

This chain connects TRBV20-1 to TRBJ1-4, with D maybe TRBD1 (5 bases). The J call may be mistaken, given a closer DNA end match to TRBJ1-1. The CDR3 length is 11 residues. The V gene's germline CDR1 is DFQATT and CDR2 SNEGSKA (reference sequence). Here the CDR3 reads CSLRGDTEAFF. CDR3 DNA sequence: TGCAGTCTGAGAGGGGACACTGAAGCTTTCTTT.

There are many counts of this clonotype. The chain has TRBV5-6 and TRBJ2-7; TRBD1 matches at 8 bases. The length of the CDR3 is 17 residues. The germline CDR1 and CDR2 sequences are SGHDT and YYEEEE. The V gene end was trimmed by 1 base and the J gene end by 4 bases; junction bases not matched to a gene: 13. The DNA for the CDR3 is TGTGCCAGCAGCTTGCGCCTGACCGGACAGGGCAGGTACGAGCAGTACTTC. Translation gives CASSLRLTGQGRYEQYF.

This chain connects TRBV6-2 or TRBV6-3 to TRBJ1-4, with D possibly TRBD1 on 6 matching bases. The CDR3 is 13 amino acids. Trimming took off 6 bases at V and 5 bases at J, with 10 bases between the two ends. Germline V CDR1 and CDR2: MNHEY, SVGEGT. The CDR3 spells CASRDSRNEKLFF. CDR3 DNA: TGTGCCAGCAGGGACAGCCGGAATGAAAAACTGTTTTTT.

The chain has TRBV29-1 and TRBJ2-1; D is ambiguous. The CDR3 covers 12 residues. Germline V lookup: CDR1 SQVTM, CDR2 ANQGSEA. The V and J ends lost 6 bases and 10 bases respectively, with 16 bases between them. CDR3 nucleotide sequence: TGCAGCGTCAGACTTACGGAGAGGGAGCAGTTCTTC. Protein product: CSVRLTEREQFF.

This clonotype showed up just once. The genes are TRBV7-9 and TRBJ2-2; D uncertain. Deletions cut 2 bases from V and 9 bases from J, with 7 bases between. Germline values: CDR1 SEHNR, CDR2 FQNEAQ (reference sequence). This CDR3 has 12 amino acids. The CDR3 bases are TGTGCCAGCAGCTTAAATTCGTGGGAGCTGTTTTTT. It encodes CASSLNSWELFF.

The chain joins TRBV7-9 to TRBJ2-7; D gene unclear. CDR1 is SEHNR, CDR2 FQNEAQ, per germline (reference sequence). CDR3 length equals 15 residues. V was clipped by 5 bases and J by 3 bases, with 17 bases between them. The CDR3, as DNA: TGTGCCAGCAGCGTAGGACCCGGTCGTGTCTACGAGCAGTACTTC. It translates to CASSVGPGRVYEQYF.

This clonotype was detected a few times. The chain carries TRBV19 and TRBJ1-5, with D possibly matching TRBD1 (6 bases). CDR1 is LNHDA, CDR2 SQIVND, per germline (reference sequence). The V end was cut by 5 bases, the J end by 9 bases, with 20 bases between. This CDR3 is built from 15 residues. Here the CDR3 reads CASSPTGEGYAPQHF. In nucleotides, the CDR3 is TGTGCCAGTAGTCCGACAGGAGAGGGATATGCGCCCCAGCATTTT.

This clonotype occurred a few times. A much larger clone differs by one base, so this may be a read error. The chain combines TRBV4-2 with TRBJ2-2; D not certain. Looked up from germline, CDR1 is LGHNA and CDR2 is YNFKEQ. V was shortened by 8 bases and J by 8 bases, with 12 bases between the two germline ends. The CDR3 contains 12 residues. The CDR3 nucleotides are TGTGCCAGCGGCCCCGAAGAGGGGGAGCTGTTTTTT. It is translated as CASGPEEGELFF.

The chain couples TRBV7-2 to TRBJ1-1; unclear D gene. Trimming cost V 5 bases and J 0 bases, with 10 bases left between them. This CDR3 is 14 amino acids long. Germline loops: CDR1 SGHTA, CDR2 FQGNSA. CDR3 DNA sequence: TGTGCCAGCAGCGAAGGACCGTTGAACACTGAAGCTTTCTTT. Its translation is CASSEGPLNTEAFF.

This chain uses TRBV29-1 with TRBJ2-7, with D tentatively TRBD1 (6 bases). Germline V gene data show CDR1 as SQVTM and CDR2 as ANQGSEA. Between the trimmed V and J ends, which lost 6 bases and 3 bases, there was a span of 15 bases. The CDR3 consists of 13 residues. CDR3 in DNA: TGCAGCGTGGAGAGCACAGGGAGCTACGAGCAGTACTTC. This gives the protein CSVESTGSYEQYF.

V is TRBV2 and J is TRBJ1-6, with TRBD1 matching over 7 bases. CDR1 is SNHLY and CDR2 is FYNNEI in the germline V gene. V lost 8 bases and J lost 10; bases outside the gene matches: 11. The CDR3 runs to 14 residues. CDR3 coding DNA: TGTGCCAGCCAAATAACAGGGGAGGCATCACCCCTCCACTTT. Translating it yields CASQITGEASPLHF. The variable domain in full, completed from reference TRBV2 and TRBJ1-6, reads EPEVTQTPSHQVTQMGQEVILRCVPISNHLYFYWYRQILGQKVEFLVSFYNNEISEKSEIFDDQFSVERPDGSNFTLKIRSTKLEDSAMYFCASQITGEASPLHFGNGTRLTVT.

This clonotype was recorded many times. CDR3 residues: CASSQTSTIYF. Here the CDR3 DNA reads TGTGCCAGCAGCCAGACAAGCACCATATATTTT. The chain recombines TRBV3-1 with TRBJ1-3; D gene uncertain. CDR3 length equals 11 residues. Looked up from germline, CDR1 is LGHDT and CDR2 is YNNKEL (reference sequence). V was shortened by 3 bases and J by 9 bases, with 6 bases between the two germline ends.

The CDR3 nucleotides are TGTGCCAGCAGTCACCCCTTGGGGAGGGGAGAGACCCAGTACTTC. It specifies CASSHPLGRGETQYF. The chain is built from TRBV7-7 and TRBJ2-5, with TRBD2 matching 7 bases. Germline lookup yields CDR1 SSHAT and CDR2 FNYEAQ (reference sequence). V was pared by 6 bases and J by 4 bases, with 11 bases of the junction left unmatched. The CDR3 loop spans 15 amino acids.

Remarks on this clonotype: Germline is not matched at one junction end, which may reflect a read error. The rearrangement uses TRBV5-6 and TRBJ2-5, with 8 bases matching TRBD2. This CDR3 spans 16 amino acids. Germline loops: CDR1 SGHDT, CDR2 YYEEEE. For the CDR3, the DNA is TGCGCCAGCAGCCAAGATGGTGCGGGAGGAGGTGAGACCCAGTACTTC. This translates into CASSQDGAGGGETQYF. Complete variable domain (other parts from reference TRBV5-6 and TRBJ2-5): DAGVTQSPTHLIKTRGQQVTLRCSPKSGHDTVSWYQQALGQGPQFIFQYYEEEERQRGNFPDRFSGHQFPNYSSELNVNALLLGDSALYLCASSQDGAGGGETQYFGPGTRLLVL.